Following are 23 T cell receptor beta chains from one sample sequenced in a study of OX40 agonist ivuxolimab in advanced cancers. The repertoire was sequenced with immunoSEQ multiplex PCR; TCRdb's copy has only in-frame clones and lacks some. The sample holds about 77,000 clones, around 83% seen once. The sample here was CD4+ or CD8+ T cells sorted from blood, taken in a trial of the OX40 agonist ivuxolimab. Receptors originate from an adult with an advanced solid tumor such as melanoma, head and neck, liver or kidney cancer.

The gene calls are TRBV4-3 and TRBJ2-5, with 8 bases matching TRBD1. The CDR3 sequence is 15 residues long. V was pared by 3 bases and J by 1 base, with 4 bases of the junction left unmatched. The germline gives CDR1 LGHNA, CDR2 YSLEER. This chain's CDR3 is CASSQATGGQETQYF. The CDR3 nucleotides read TGCGCCAGCAGCCAGGCTACAGGGGGCCAAGAGACCCAGTACTTC.

V and J are TRBV5-1 and TRBJ2-7; weak D call: TRBD1 (6 bases). The germline V gene encodes CDR1 SGHRS and CDR2 YFSETQ. The CDR3 sequence is 12 residues long. V dropped 4 bases and J dropped 4 bases, with 9 bases sitting between them. CDR3 DNA sequence: TGCGCCAGCAGCGGCAGGGGATACGAGCAGTACTTC. Translation gives CASSGRGYEQYF.

The chain combines TRBV18 with TRBJ2-2, with 7 bases matching TRBD1. The CDR3 runs to 15 residues. The V and J ends lost 6 bases and 0 bases, in that order; junction bases with no gene match: 4. CDR1 is KGHSH, CDR2 LQKENI, per germline. CDR3 coding DNA: TGTGCCAGCTCGCCTCAGGGGGCGAACACCGGGGAGCTGTTTTTT. This codes for CASSPQGANTGELFF.

This chain uses TRBV7-8 with TRBJ2-1; 13 bases line up with TRBD2. V was pared by 5 bases and J by 6 bases, with 4 bases of the junction left unmatched. The CDR3 runs 15 residues. CDR1 and CDR2 from the germline V gene are SGHVS and FQNEAQ. CDR3 coding DNA: TGTGCCAGCAGCCCCCGGACTAGCGGGAGCAATGAGCAGTTCTTC. It encodes CASSPRTSGSNEQFF.

This clone was recorded only once. This chain uses TRBV7-8 with TRBJ1-1, with D unclear. Germline V CDR1 and CDR2: SGHVS, FQNEAQ. This CDR3 region has 15 residues. The germline V and J ends were trimmed by 5 bases and 2 bases, with 15 bases remaining between them. The CDR3 sequence is CASSIPWTRNTEAFF. The CDR3 DNA reads TGTGCCAGCAGCATACCCTGGACGAGAAACACTGAAGCTTTCTTT.

The CDR3: CASSPYHSGSTEAFF. As DNA, the CDR3 is TGTGCCAGCAGCCCCTATCACTCGGGATCCACTGAAGCTTTCTTT. This sequence joins TRBV9 and TRBJ1-1; no definite D call. V lost 4 bases to trimming and J lost 4 bases, with 17 bases between them. CDR3 size: 15 residues. CDR1 and CDR2 (germline): SGDLS, YYNGEE. Complete variable domain (other parts from reference TRBV9 and TRBJ1-1): DSGVTQTPKHLITATGQRVTLRCSPRSGDLSVYWYQQSLDQGLQFLIQYYNGEERAKGNILERFSAQQFPDLHSELNLSSLELGDSALYFCASSPYHSGSTEAFFGQGTRLTVV.

The chain is built from TRBV5-4 and TRBJ2-7; the D is unclear. The CDR3 covers 13 residues. V gave up 6 bases and J gave up 5 bases, with 15 bases separating them. Germline CDR1 is SGHNT and CDR2 is YYREEE (reference sequence). CDR3: CASNTRWGDEQYF. The CDR3 nucleotides read TGTGCCAGCAACACCCGCTGGGGTGACGAGCAGTACTTC.

J is TRBJ1-2 and V is TRBV5-6; 7 bases match TRBD1. CDR1 and CDR2 (germline): SGHDT, YYEEEE. V dropped 4 bases and J dropped 13; count of bases not matched to a gene: 13. The CDR3 consists of 13 residues. The CDR3 sequence: CASSAYLGQGGTF. The CDR3 DNA sequence: TGTGCCAGCAGCGCTTACCTGGGCCAGGGGGGCACCTTC. Combining the CDR3 with reference TRBV5-6 and TRBJ1-2 gives the whole variable domain DAGVTQSPTHLIKTRGQQVTLRCSPKSGHDTVSWYQQALGQGPQFIFQYYEEEERQRGNFPDRFSGHQFPNYSSELNVNALLLGDSALYLCASSAYLGQGGTFGSGTRLTVV.

The V call is TRBV11-2, the J call TRBJ2-7; D gene ambiguous. The CDR3 has 15 amino acids. Germline loops: CDR1 SGHAT, CDR2 FQNNGV. V lost 0 bases to trimming and J lost 0 bases, with 9 bases between them. CDR3 region: CASSLDRYSSYEQYF. In nucleotides, the CDR3 is TGTGCCAGCAGCTTAGATCGATACAGCTCCTACGAGCAGTACTTC.

The rearrangement joins TRBV11-2 to TRBJ2-2, with a tentative D call TRBD1 (6 bases). There are 14 residues in the CDR3. Deletions cut 6 bases from V and 6 bases from J, with 14 bases between. Germline V CDR1 and CDR2: SGHAT, FQNNGV. CDR3 in DNA: TGTGCCAGCAGACGGATACAGGGTCCCGGGGAGCTGTTTTTT. Residues: CASRRIQGPGELFF.

V is TRBV27 and J is TRBJ1-3; no firm D call. In germline, CDR1 is MNHEY, CDR2 SMNVEV (reference sequence). V was clipped by 2 bases and J by 2 bases, with 10 bases between them. The CDR3 is 15 residues long. The CDR3 reads CASSLKGFAGNTIYF. In DNA, the CDR3 is TGTGCCAGCAGTTTAAAAGGGTTTGCTGGAAACACCATATATTTT.

The chain joins TRBV11-2 to TRBJ1-3; D call uncertain. The V and J ends lost 5 bases and 0 bases respectively, with 8 bases between them. Germline V gives CDR1 SGHAT, CDR2 FQNNGV. The CDR3 covers 14 residues. CDR3 region: CASSQISSGNTIYF. CDR3 sequence (DNA): TGTGCCAGCAGCCAGATTAGCTCTGGAAACACCATATATTTT. The full variable domain, rest sourced from reference TRBV11-2 and TRBJ1-3, is EAGVAQSPRYKIIEKRQSVAFWCNPISGHATLYWYQQILGQGPKLLIQFQNNGVVDDSQLPKDRFSAERLKGVDSTLKIQPAKLEDSAVYLCASSQISSGNTIYFGEGSWLTVV.

The V gene is TRBV19, the J gene TRBJ1-2; the match to TRBD1 covers 10 bases. The CDR3 runs to 15 residues. The germline V gene encodes CDR1 LNHDA and CDR2 SQIVND (reference sequence). After removal of 7 bases from V and 4 bases from J, the junction contained 9 bases not matched to a gene. CDR3 sequence reads: CASIWGTGDVYGYTF. In DNA form, the CDR3 reads TGTGCCAGTATATGGGGGACAGGGGACGTCTATGGCTACACCTTC.

J is TRBJ2-5 and V is TRBV21-1; TRBD2 is taken as the D call from the table, unchecked against the DNA. TRBV21-1 is designated a pseudogene. The CDR3 consists of 17 residues. CDR3 DNA sequence: TGTGCCAGCAGCAAAGCACCTAGCGGGGGGTCCTTAGAGACCCAGTACTTC. This sequence encodes CASSKAPSGGSLETQYF.

The J gene is TRBJ1-6, the V gene TRBV28; D gene uncertain. V gave up 3 bases and J gave up 4 bases, with 7 bases separating them. CDR1 MDHEN and CDR2 SYDVKM come from the germline V gene. The CDR3 contains 14 residues. The CDR3 here is CASSFLAYNSPLHF. Written as DNA, the CDR3 is TGTGCCAGCAGTTTCCTTGCTTATAATTCACCCCTCCACTTT. The whole variable domain, filled in from reference TRBV28 and TRBJ1-6, reads DVKVTQSSRYLVKRTGEKVFLECVQDMDHENMFWYRQDPGLGLRLIYFSYDVKMKEKGDIPEGYSVSREKKERFSLILESASTNQTSMYLCASSFLAYNSPLHFGNGTRLTVT.

J is TRBJ1-2 and V is TRBV6-5; D uncertain. V lost 6 bases and J lost 8, with 13 bases in between. The V gene's germline CDR1 is MNHEY and CDR2 SVGAGI. The CDR3 consists of 12 residues. For the CDR3, the DNA is TGTGCCAGCAGAAGGTCTGGAGGCGGCTACACCTTC. This gives the protein CASRRSGGGYTF.

The chain has TRBV7-8 and TRBJ1-3; 12 bases agree with TRBD1. The CDR3 runs to 18 residues. After removal of 2 bases from V and 4 bases from J, the junction contained 9 bases not matched to a gene. Germline V gene lookup returns CDR1 SGHVS and CDR2 FQNEAQ. The CDR3 region has the DNA TGTGCCAGCAGCTTAATCCCGGGACAGGGGGCTTGGGGAAACACCATATATTTT. Its translation: CASSLIPGQGAWGNTIYF.

The chain has TRBV15 and TRBJ2-1; the match to TRBD2 covers 9 bases. The CDR3 length is 15 residues. Trimming removed 1 base from V and 6 bases from J; junction bases left unmatched: 4. Germline V gene lookup returns CDR1 LNHNV and CDR2 YYDKDF (reference sequence). CDR3 bases: TGTGCCACCAGCAGAGGTAGCGGGAGTGGCAATGAGCAGTTCTTC. Residues: CATSRGSGSGNEQFF.

The chain is built from TRBV10-2 and TRBJ2-2, with D possibly being TRBD2 (7 bases). Germline values: CDR1 WSHSY, CDR2 SAAADI. Trimming pared 8 bases from V and 7 bases from J, leaving 14 bases between. This CDR3 spans 13 amino acids. The CDR3 loop reads CASWNREGGELFF. The CDR3 DNA reads TGCGCCAGCTGGAACAGGGAGGGCGGGGAGCTGTTTTTT.

J is TRBJ2-5 and V is TRBV5-1, with a tentative D call TRBD1 (6 bases). This CDR3 comprises 14 residues. V dropped 0 bases and J dropped 11 bases, with 17 bases sitting between them. Per germline, CDR1 SGHRS and CDR2 YFSETQ. The CDR3 region is CASSLGYTGPEQYF. The CDR3 DNA reads TGCGCCAGCAGCTTGGGGTATACAGGGCCGGAGCAGTACTTC.

This clone was detected a few times. The chain uses TRBV7-2 and TRBJ2-7; tentatively, D is TRBD1 (5 bases). Germline V gene data show CDR1 as SGHTA and CDR2 as FQGNSA. The germline V and J ends were trimmed by 5 bases and 1 base, with 18 bases remaining between them. This CDR3 is 16 amino acids long. CDR3 region: CASSLNGPRTSYEQYF. CDR3 DNA: TGTGCCAGCAGCCTGAATGGGCCGAGGACATCCTACGAGCAGTACTTC.

The chain recombines TRBV5-1 with TRBJ2-7; possibly TRBD2 for D (6 bases). CDR1 and CDR2 (germline): SGHRS, YFSETQ. This CDR3 is 16 amino acids long. The germline V and J ends were trimmed by 1 base and 0 bases, with 14 bases remaining between them. CDR3 bases: TGCGCCAGCAGCTTGAAGCCCAGCGGGCCCTCCTACGAGCAGTACTTC. Its translation: CASSLKPSGPSYEQYF.

This clone was counted a few times. The identical CDR3 is also encoded by other nucleotide sequences in the sample. This rearrangement joins TRBV2 to TRBJ1-3, with D tentatively TRBD1 (6 bases). V lost 6 bases and J lost 2, with 8 bases in between. CDR1 and CDR2 from the germline V gene are SNHLY and FYNNEI. The CDR3 spans 13 residues. The CDR3 DNA follows: TGTGCCAGCAGGCCAGGGGCTGGAAACACCATATATTTT. This gives the protein CASRPGAGNTIYF.